This T cell receptor (beta chain) was identified during a study of long-term antiretroviral therapy in people with HIV. Across the whole study: Some samples came about a decade before the 2015 immediate-ART recommendation, and these were the earliest.

immunoSEQ v3.0 was run at survey level. TCRdb keeps only in-frame clones here, not all; method: immunoSEQ multiplex PCR. The table has 20,000 or so clones, around 79% seen once; the top ten hold 6.4%. Looked up from germline, CDR1 is MGHDK and CDR2 is SYGVNS. The CDR3 consists of 14 residues. Trimming took off 6 bases at V and 5 bases at J, with 14 bases between the two ends. This clone was detected a few times. The sample here was unsorted PBMCs, taken at the start of antiretroviral therapy, before treatment. This chain joins TRBV25-1 and TRBJ1-5, with a tentative D call TRBD1 (6 bases). The TCR sequence derives from a man aged 18 to 35 with HIV. CDR3 DNA sequence: TGTGCCAGCAGGGGGGCAGGGCTTTATCAGCCCCAGCATTTT. It translates to CASRGAGLYQPQHF.